This T cell receptor beta chain was found in a study of shared clonotypes between healthy human individuals. Notes on the study in general: Rarefaction indicated that sorted-subset sequencing remained incomplete although depth was large.

Germline CDR1 reads MDHEN; CDR2 reads SYDVKM. The length of the CDR3 is 14 residues. The V gene lost 7 bases and the J gene lost 9 bases, with 19 bases spanning the gap. As for this clone: The antigen is not known.

Researchers divided each subset's genomic DNA evenly across several immunoSEQ plates. Only in-frame clones appear in the TCRdb table, and some are missing; sequencing was by immunoSEQ multiplex PCR. This table holds 640,000 or so clones, 72% found once. This receptor was identified in a woman aged 25-40 years in good health. The chain links TRBV28 to TRBJ1-5; unclear D gene. Sequenced: memory CD4+ T cells sorted from blood. As for subset: CD45RA-negative fraction. The CDR3 region is CASKRLQMGSPQHF. Here the CDR3 DNA reads TGTGCCAGCAAGAGACTTCAAATGGGATCGCCCCAGCATTTT.